The source of this T cell receptor (beta chain) is a study of blood T cell repertoires in COVID-19. Study as a whole: Spain, Italy and the United States supplied samples that represented acute and convalescent COVID-19. Sample material is recorded as cDNA or gDNA derived from T cells, B-cell-depleted T cells, or PBMCs.

Allocation to cohorts depended on clinical history reported by the participants. Clones were sequenced by immunoSEQ multiplex PCR, and TCRdb holds only the in-frame ones, with some missing. The data hold about 300,000 clones, with around 90% observed a single time. Trimming removed 6 bases at V and 5 bases at J, with 14 bases between. CDR3 length equals 14 residues. Looked up from germline, CDR1 is MDHEN and CDR2 is SYDVKM. The sequenced material came from PBMCs or T cells enriched from blood (not recorded which). The receptor was derived from a woman aged 18-29 years with acute COVID-19. The chain couples TRBV28 to TRBJ2-4; a possible D gene is TRBD1 (6 bases). CDR3 protein: CASSTGIVQNIQYF. CDR3 coding DNA: TGTGCCAGCAGCACAGGGATAGTCCAAAACATTCAGTACTTC.